The 21 T cell receptor beta chains reported below all come from one sample, sequenced in a study of cytomegalovirus exposure and HLA in healthy donors. It was with 60 Vbeta and 13 Jbeta primers that the PCR ran. Generated by immunoSEQ multiplex PCR, the TCRdb table keeps only in-frame clones and is missing some. Altogether roughly 88,000 clones are present, 69% being singletons, with the ten largest covering 2.5% to 3%. The source material was PBMCs. The receptor source for this set is a man in his fifties in good health and CMV-seronegative.

The chain recombines TRBV19 with TRBJ2-3, with 10 bases identical to TRBD1. With 5 bases clipped from V and 2 bases from J, the junction kept 10 bases outside the gene matches. The germline CDR1 and CDR2 sequences are LNHDA and SQIVND (reference sequence). This CDR3 has 17 amino acids. The CDR3 DNA sequence: TGTGCCAGTAGTTCCTACACCGGGACAGGGGTCACAGATACGCAGTATTTT. It codes for CASSSYTGTGVTDTQYF. The variable domain in full, with the rest retrieved from reference TRBV19 and TRBJ2-3, is DGGITQSPKYLFRKEGQNVTLSCEQNLNHDAMYWYRQDPGQGLRLIYYSQIVNDFQKGDIAEGYSVSREKKESFPLTVTSAQKNPTAFYLCASSSYTGTGVTDTQYFGPGTRLTVL.

The rearrangement links TRBV7-6 to TRBJ1-6; D may be TRBD1 (5 bases). Germline values: CDR1 SGHVS, CDR2 FNYEAQ. The ends were cut back, 5 bases at V and 14 bases at J, with 16 bases in the middle. The CDR3 runs 13 residues. The CDR3 sequence: CASSEGRTGALHF. The CDR3 region has the DNA TGTGCCAGCAGCGAAGGCCGGACGGGGGCCCTCCACTTT.

The chain combines TRBV5-1 with TRBJ2-7; a possible D gene is TRBD2 (6 bases). The V and J ends lost 1 base and 0 bases respectively, with 11 bases between them. Germline loops: CDR1 SGHRS, CDR2 YFSETQ. The CDR3 runs to 15 residues. The CDR3 loop is CASSLFGGSSYEQYF. CDR3 nucleotide sequence: TGCGCCAGCAGCTTGTTTGGGGGGAGCTCCTACGAGCAGTACTTC. Full variable domain (outside the CDR3, taken from reference TRBV5-1 and TRBJ2-7): KAGVTQTPRYLIKTRGQQVTLSCSPISGHRSVSWYQQTPGQGLQFLFEYFSETQRNKGNFPGRFSGRQFSNSRSEMNVSTLELGDSALYLCASSLFGGSSYEQYFGPGTRLTVT.

The J gene is TRBJ2-1, the V gene TRBV7-8; maybe TRBD2 (6 bases). Trimming removed 4 bases at V and 9 bases at J, with 13 bases between. CDR3 length: 13 amino acids. Germline values: CDR1 SGHVS, CDR2 FQNEAQ. CDR3 DNA sequence: TGTGCCAGCAGCTCACAACTAGCAGTTGAGCAGTTCTTC. It is translated as CASSSQLAVEQFF.

The rearrangement links TRBV29-1 to TRBJ1-2, with D possibly TRBD1 on 5 matching bases. The V and J ends lost 0 bases and 3 bases respectively, with 8 bases between them. The CDR3 runs 13 residues. Germline assignment: CDR1 SQVTM and CDR2 ANQGSEA. The CDR3: CSVEDLGDYGYTF. The CDR3 DNA sequence: TGCAGCGTTGAAGATTTAGGGGACTATGGCTACACCTTC.

With regard to this clone: This CDR3 fails to terminate in the conserved phenylalanine or tryptophan, so it likely reflects a read error. This chain uses TRBV5-1 with TRBJ1-2; D remains unclear. Germline V gene sequence: CDR1 SGHRS, CDR2 YFSETQ. V lost 0 bases, J lost 7 bases, and 13 bases lay in between. There are 14 residues in the CDR3. The CDR3 nucleotides read TGCGCCAGCAGCTTGGAGCGGGGTTCGGGTGGCTACACCGTC. This encodes CASSLERGSGGYTV.

This clone was counted only a few times. V and J are TRBV5-1 and TRBJ2-1, with 7 bases aligning to TRBD2. The ends lost 0 bases at V and 9 bases at J; junction bases unmatched: 15. The CDR3 extends over 17 amino acids. From germline, CDR1 is SGHRS and CDR2 YFSETQ. Here the CDR3 DNA reads TGCGCCAGCAGCTTGGCCCCCTCGACTGCGGGAGCGGGTGAGCAGTTCTTC. Its protein is CASSLAPSTAGAGEQFF.

The chain employs TRBV4-3 and TRBJ1-1, with D perhaps TRBD1 (5 bases). This CDR3 contains 15 residues. Germline V gives CDR1 LGHNA, CDR2 YSLEER. Trimming removed 0 bases from V and 5 bases from J, with 13 bases in between. In DNA, the CDR3 is TGCGCCAGCAGCCAAGATCGGGCAGGGAAGACTGAAGCTTTCTTT. This translates into CASSQDRAGKTEAFF.

This chain uses TRBV4-1 with TRBJ2-3; D gene ambiguous. The CDR3 totals 14 residues. V gave up 3 bases and J gave up 4 bases, with 11 bases separating them. The V gene's germline CDR1 is MGHRA and CDR2 YSYEKL. The CDR3 DNA reads TGCGCCAGCAGCCAGAATTTAGAGCCAGATACGCAGTATTTT. Translation gives CASSQNLEPDTQYF.

The chain has TRBV2 and TRBJ2-2, with D possibly TRBD1 on 6 matching bases. The length of the CDR3 is 14 residues. The germline V gene has CDR1 SNHLY and CDR2 FYNNEI. The ends were cut back, 8 bases at V and 2 bases at J, with 12 bases in the middle. For the CDR3, the DNA is TGTGCCAGCGGAAAGACAGGAAACACCGGGGAGCTGTTTTTT. Its protein product is CASGKTGNTGELFF.

The chain has TRBV5-6 and TRBJ1-4; 7 positions agree with TRBD1. The CDR3 is 14 residues long. The germline V gene has CDR1 SGHDT and CDR2 YYEEEE. With 2 bases clipped from V and 3 bases from J, the junction kept 1 base outside the gene matches. The CDR3 nucleotides are TGTGCCAGCAGCTTCGGGACAGCTAATGAAAAACTGTTTTTT. Residues: CASSFGTANEKLFF.

J is TRBJ1-5 and V is TRBV30; D perhaps matches TRBD1 (6 bases). Trimming shortened V by 4 bases and J by 3 bases, and 10 bases separated the two germline ends. CDR3 length: 13 amino acids. Germline CDR1 is GTSNPN and CDR2 is SVGIG (reference sequence). The CDR3, as DNA: TGTGCCTGGAACGGGGGGCACAATCAGCCCCAGCATTTT. Its protein product is CAWNGGHNQPQHF.

This clone was recorded once. The same CDR3 is also encoded by other DNA sequences in this sample. The CDR3 reads CASSLQGAEAFF. Here the CDR3 DNA reads TGCGCCAGCAGCTTGCAGGGGGCTGAAGCTTTCTTT. This chain uses TRBV5-1 with TRBJ1-1, with 7 bases aligning to TRBD1. Trimming at V came to 1 base and at J to 6 bases, leaving 0 bases not matched to a gene. The germline V gene encodes CDR1 SGHRS and CDR2 YFSETQ. The CDR3 consists of 12 residues.

V usage is TRBV9 and J usage is TRBJ1-1, with D unresolved. Trimming cost V 3 bases and J 1 base, with 10 bases left between them. CDR3 length equals 14 residues. Germline CDR1 and CDR2: SGDLS and YYNGEE. CDR3: CASSANSGNTEAFF. The CDR3 DNA is TGTGCCAGCAGCGCAAATTCAGGGAACACTGAAGCTTTCTTT.

CDR3 DNA sequence: TGCGCCAGCAGCCAAGGAGAGGTAGCCCGAAGCTTAGGGGCCCTCCACTTT. This sequence encodes CASSQGEVARSLGALHF. V is TRBV4-3 and J is TRBJ1-6, with D possibly matching TRBD1 (5 bases). V gave up 1 base and J gave up 14 bases, with 24 bases separating them. The CDR3 loop spans 17 amino acids. The V gene's germline CDR1 is LGHNA and CDR2 YSLEER.

This clone was found once. V and J are TRBV9 and TRBJ2-3, with 8 bases aligning to TRBD2. V gave up 4 bases and J gave up 14 bases; unmatched junction bases: 12. In germline, CDR1 is SGDLS, CDR2 YYNGEE. The CDR3 has 13 residues. The CDR3 sequence: CASSPPTGTSSYF. The CDR3 nucleotides are TGTGCCAGCAGCCCACCGACCGGGACTAGTTCGTATTTT.

The chain joins TRBV4-1 to TRBJ2-1, with 7 positions matching TRBD1. With V trimmed by 2 bases and J by 7 bases, 14 bases remained unmatched. The germline V gene encodes CDR1 MGHRA and CDR2 YSYEKL. The CDR3 is made up of 17 amino acids. CDR3 amino acids: CASSQRDTGTATNEQFF. The CDR3 nucleotides read TGCGCCAGCAGCCAAAGGGACACGGGGACAGCCACGAATGAGCAGTTCTTC.

The rearrangement links TRBV2 to TRBJ2-7, with D tentatively TRBD2 (7 bases). Trimming stripped 5 bases from V and 2 bases from J, with 10 bases between. The CDR3 spans 13 residues. CDR1 is SNHLY and CDR2 is FYNNEI in the germline V gene. The DNA for the CDR3 is TGTGCCAGCAGTCGGGGGGCCCCCTACGAGCAGTACTTC. This translates into CASSRGAPYEQYF.

The CDR3 protein is CASSYADSNYGYTF. For the CDR3, the DNA is TGTGCCAGCAGTTATGCGGACAGTAACTATGGCTACACCTTC. The chain combines TRBV6-5 with TRBJ1-2; D is possibly TRBD1 (6 bases). CDR1 MNHEY and CDR2 SVGAGI come from the germline V gene. CDR3 length: 14 amino acids. The V end was cut by 3 bases, the J end by 1 base, with 9 bases between.

The gene calls are TRBV7-2 and TRBJ2-4; TRBD1 matches 8 bases. This CDR3 has 14 residues. The V and J ends lost 1 base and 9 bases, in that order; junction bases with no gene match: 5. CDR1 and CDR2 (germline): SGHTA, FQGNSA. The CDR3 region is CASSLDGQGTIQYF. The CDR3 nucleotides read TGTGCCAGCAGCTTAGACGGACAGGGAACCATTCAGTACTTC.

This chain connects TRBV5-4 to TRBJ2-5, with TRBD2 matching over 8 bases. The CDR3 spans 15 residues. CDR1 SGHNT and CDR2 YYREEE come from the germline V gene (reference sequence). The trim removed 1 base at V and 5 bases at J, leaving 7 bases unmatched. The CDR3 sequence: CASSLSGGGLETQYF. CDR3 nucleotides: TGTGCCAGCAGCTTGTCGGGAGGGGGGTTGGAGACCCAGTACTTC.